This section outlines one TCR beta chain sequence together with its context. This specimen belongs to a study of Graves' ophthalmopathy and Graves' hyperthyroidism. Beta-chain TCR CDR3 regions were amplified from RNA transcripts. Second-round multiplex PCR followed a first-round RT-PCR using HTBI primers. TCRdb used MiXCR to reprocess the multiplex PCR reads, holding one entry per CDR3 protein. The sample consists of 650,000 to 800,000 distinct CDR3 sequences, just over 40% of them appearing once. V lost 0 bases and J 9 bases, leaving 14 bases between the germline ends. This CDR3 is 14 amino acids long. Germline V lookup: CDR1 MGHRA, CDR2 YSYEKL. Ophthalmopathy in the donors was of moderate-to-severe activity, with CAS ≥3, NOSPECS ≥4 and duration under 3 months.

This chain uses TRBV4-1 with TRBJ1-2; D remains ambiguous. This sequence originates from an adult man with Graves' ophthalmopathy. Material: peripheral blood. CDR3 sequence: CASSQDRSAMSYTF. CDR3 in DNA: TGCGCCAGCAGCCAAGACAGGTCCGCTATGAGCTACACCTTC.